These 6 T cell receptor beta chains came from one sample sequenced in a study of blood T cell repertoires in COVID-19. The table came from immunoSEQ multiplex PCR; TCRdb's copy has only in-frame clones and leaves some out. Among under 250,000 clones listed, around 87% were seen once. The sequenced sample was peripheral blood. These receptors came from a woman between 65 and 79 years old with active or convalescent COVID-19.

This chain joins TRBV7-9 and TRBJ1-4, with D hard to call. Looked up from germline, CDR1 is SEHNR and CDR2 is FQNEAQ (reference sequence). V shed 1 base and J shed 7 bases, with 7 bases lying between them. The CDR3 has 13 amino acids. The CDR3 DNA is TGTGCCAGCAGCTTAGATTCGGGTGAAAAACTGTTTTTT. It specifies CASSLDSGEKLFF. Variable domain in full (rest from reference TRBV7-9 and TRBJ1-4): DTGVSQNPRHKITKRGQNVTFRCDPISEHNRLYWYRQTLGQGPEFLTYFQNEAQLEKSRLLSDRFSAERPKGSFSTLEIQRTEQGDSAMYLCASSLDSGEKLFFGSGTQLSVL.

The genes are TRBV10-1 and TRBJ2-2; D ambiguous. Germline assignment: CDR1 WNHNN and CDR2 SYGVQD (reference sequence). This CDR3 region has 14 residues. The V and J ends lost 1 base and 2 bases respectively, with 5 bases between them. This CDR3 is CASSEFKNTGELFF. The CDR3 nucleotides read TGCGCCAGCAGTGAGTTTAAAAACACCGGGGAGCTGTTTTTT.

CDR3 residues: CASSLTGGDGTIYF. In nucleotides, the CDR3 is TGTGCCAGCAGCTTGACAGGGGGAGATGGCACCATATATTTT. This chain links TRBV9 with TRBJ1-3, with TRBD1 matching over 9 bases. Looked up from germline, CDR1 is SGDLS and CDR2 is YYNGEE. This CDR3 region has 14 residues. Germline trimming cut 4 bases from V and 9 bases from J; bases unmatched to any gene: 8.

This sequence joins TRBV5-4 and TRBJ1-5; the D gene is possibly TRBD1 (5 bases). This CDR3 region has 15 residues. V was cut by 4 bases and J by 3 bases, with 14 bases left in between. Germline loops: CDR1 SGHNT, CDR2 YYREEE (reference sequence). This CDR3 reads CASSSGGDANQPQHF. DNA for the CDR3: TGTGCCAGCAGCAGCGGGGGGGATGCCAATCAGCCCCAGCATTTT. The complete variable domain, with remaining parts taken from reference TRBV5-4 and TRBJ1-5, reads ETGVTQSPTHLIKTRGQQVTLRCSSQSGHNTVSWYQQALGQGPQFIFQYYREEENGRGNFPPRFSGLQFPNYSSELNVNALELDDSALYLCASSSGGDANQPQHFGDGTRLSIL.

This clone has a single count. This chain connects TRBV7-2 to TRBJ1-1; possible D gene TRBD1, 5 bases. The CDR3 loop spans 14 amino acids. V dropped 5 bases and J dropped 7 bases, with 17 bases sitting between them. CDR1 is SGHTA and CDR2 is FQGNSA in the germline V gene. The chain's CDR3 is CASSPGHATYEAFF. In nucleotides, the CDR3 is TGTGCCAGCAGCCCCGGACACGCCACGTATGAAGCTTTCTTT.

This clone showed up just a few times. The V call is TRBV4-3, the J call TRBJ1-3; unclear D gene. Germline V gene lookup returns CDR1 LGHNA and CDR2 YSLEER. Trimming cost V 0 bases and J 8 bases, with 17 bases left between them. The CDR3 has 16 residues. The CDR3 protein is CASSQDSPGAADTIYF. The CDR3 DNA sequence: TGCGCCAGCAGCCAAGATAGTCCCGGAGCCGCGGACACCATATATTTT.